These T cell receptor beta chains were read from a single sample in a study of cytomegalovirus exposure and HLA in healthy donors. The table came from immunoSEQ multiplex PCR; TCRdb's copy has only in-frame clones and leaves some out. This repertoire includes about 60,000 clones. The specimen sequenced was PBMCs. The receptors shown here come from a boy younger than 18 in good health and CMV-seronegative. Both conserved end residues are part of each CDR3. Fields, in order: D gene, CDR3 length, V gene, J gene, CDR3 protein, CDR3 DNA. The D gene is left open where the match is weak.

D gene: NA
CDR3 length: 14
V gene: TRBV5-8
J gene: TRBJ1-5
CDR3 protein: CASSPGTFSAPQHF
CDR3 DNA: TGTGCCAGCAGTCCCGGGACATTTAGCGCGCCCCAGCATTTT

D gene: NA
CDR3 length: 12
V gene: TRBV11-3
J gene: TRBJ2-1
CDR3 protein: CASSNAWHEQFF
CDR3 DNA: TGTGCCAGCAGCAATGCCTGGCATGAGCAGTTCTTC

D gene: NA
CDR3 length: 15
V gene: TRBV5-1
J gene: TRBJ2-7
CDR3 protein: CASSPPGAGLDEQYF
CDR3 DNA: TGCGCCAGCAGCCCCCCAGGGGCAGGGTTGGACGAGCAGTACTTC

D gene: NA
CDR3 length: 18
V gene: TRBV6-1
J gene: TRBJ1-2
CDR3 protein: CASSARSQAPELNYGYTF
CDR3 DNA: TGTGCCAGCAGTGCTCGTTCACAGGCACCCGAGCTAAACTATGGCTACACCTTC

D gene: TRBD1
CDR3 length: 16
V gene: TRBV10-3
J gene: TRBJ2-7
CDR3 protein: CAIRPGTGAFSYEQYF
CDR3 DNA: TGTGCCATCAGACCCGGGACAGGGGCCTTCTCCTACGAGCAGTACTTC

D gene: NA
CDR3 length: 17
V gene: TRBV7-9
J gene: TRBJ1-4
CDR3 protein: CASSPRAGGSTNEKLFF
CDR3 DNA: TGTGCCAGCAGCCCCCGGGCGGGTGGGTCAACTAATGAAAAACTGTTTTTT

D gene: TRBD2
CDR3 length: 13
V gene: TRBV19
J gene: TRBJ2-7
CDR3 protein: CASSIGLAGEQYF
CDR3 DNA: TGTGCCAGTAGTATCGGGCTAGCGGGGGAGCAGTACTTC

D gene: TRBD1
CDR3 length: 19
V gene: TRBV30
J gene: TRBJ1-4
CDR3 protein: CAWTHDSGTGVSTNEKLFF
CDR3 DNA: TGTGCCTGGACCCACGACTCCGGGACAGGGGTATCGACTAATGAAAAACTGTTTTTT

D gene: TRBD1
CDR3 length: 19
V gene: TRBV6-1
J gene: TRBJ1-3
CDR3 protein: CASSAGTGDSSGTGNTIYF
CDR3 DNA: TGTGCCAGCAGTGCCGGGACAGGGGATTCTAGCGGTACTGGAAACACCATATATTTT

D gene: TRBD1
CDR3 length: 14
V gene: TRBV11-2
J gene: TRBJ2-3
CDR3 protein: CASSSQGAADTQYF
CDR3 DNA: TGTGCCAGCAGCTCTCAGGGGGCTGCAGATACGCAGTATTTT

D gene: NA
CDR3 length: 13
V gene: TRBV5-1
J gene: TRBJ1-1
CDR3 protein: CASTASGNTEAFF
CDR3 DNA: TGCGCCAGCACGGCTTCGGGGAACACTGAAGCTTTCTTT

D gene: NA
CDR3 length: 12
V gene: TRBV5-1
J gene: TRBJ1-1
CDR3 protein: CASSLDSGEAFF
CDR3 DNA: TGCGCCAGCAGCTTGGATTCGGGTGAAGCTTTCTTT

D gene: TRBD1
CDR3 length: 17
V gene: TRBV18
J gene: TRBJ1-1
CDR3 protein: CASSPPGTGVLGTEAFF
CDR3 DNA: TGTGCCAGCTCACCGCCCGGGACAGGAGTATTAGGCACTGAAGCTTTCTTT

D gene: TRBD2
CDR3 length: 20
V gene: TRBV9
J gene: TRBJ2-7
CDR3 protein: CASSVPLAYRITLSSYEQYF
CDR3 DNA: TGTGCCAGCAGCGTTCCACTAGCGTACCGCATAACCCTTAGCTCCTACGAGCAGTACTTC

D gene: TRBD1
CDR3 length: 16
V gene: TRBV7-3
J gene: TRBJ1-2
CDR3 protein: CASSFTGQGANYGYTF
CDR3 DNA: TGTGCCAGCAGCTTTACAGGACAGGGGGCTAACTATGGCTACACCTTC

D gene: TRBD1
CDR3 length: 13
V gene: TRBV10-2
J gene: TRBJ2-7
CDR3 protein: CASEGTGAHEQYF
CDR3 DNA: TGCGCCAGCGAAGGGACAGGGGCCCACGAGCAGTACTTC

D gene: TRBD2
CDR3 length: 14
V gene: TRBV5-6
J gene: TRBJ2-7
CDR3 protein: CASSIDTGGYEQYF
CDR3 DNA: TGTGCCAGCAGCATCGACACGGGGGGGTACGAGCAGTACTTC

D gene: NA
CDR3 length: 14
V gene: TRBV10-3
J gene: TRBJ2-3
CDR3 protein: CATQSGGGADTQYF
CDR3 DNA: TGTGCCACTCAAAGCGGAGGGGGGGCAGATACGCAGTATTTT

D gene: TRBD1
CDR3 length: 16
V gene: TRBV10-3
J gene: TRBJ1-4
CDR3 protein: CAISDGTVPSNEKLFF
CDR3 DNA: TGTGCCATCAGTGATGGGACAGTCCCTTCTAATGAAAAACTGTTTTTT

D gene: NA
CDR3 length: 13
V gene: TRBV7-2
J gene: TRBJ1-4
CDR3 protein: CASSLFREGKLFF
CDR3 DNA: TGTGCCAGCAGCTTATTTCGGGAGGGAAAACTGTTTTTT

D gene: TRBD1
CDR3 length: 14
V gene: TRBV7-9
J gene: TRBJ2-7
CDR3 protein: CASSLQDRGYEQYF
CDR3 DNA: TGTGCCAGCAGCTTACAGGACAGGGGGTACGAGCAGTACTTC

D gene: NA
CDR3 length: 16
V gene: TRBV25-1
J gene: TRBJ1-4
CDR3 protein: CASSETGSPTNEKLFF
CDR3 DNA: TGTGCCAGCAGTGAAACGGGGTCCCCAACTAATGAAAAACTGTTTTTT

D gene: TRBD1
CDR3 length: 14
V gene: TRBV6-1
J gene: TRBJ1-2
CDR3 protein: CASSGTGGAYGYTF
CDR3 DNA: TGTGCCAGCAGTGGGACAGGTGGGGCCTATGGCTACACCTTC

D gene: NA
CDR3 length: 16
V gene: TRBV5-5
J gene: TRBJ1-6
CDR3 protein: CASSFDRLSINSPLHF
CDR3 DNA: TGTGCCAGCAGCTTCGACAGGCTCTCGATTAATTCACCCCTCCACTTT

D gene: TRBD1
CDR3 length: 18
V gene: TRBV7-2
J gene: TRBJ2-6
CDR3 protein: CASSRTGQGSSGANVLTF
CDR3 DNA: TGTGCCAGCAGCCGGACGGGACAGGGGAGCTCTGGGGCCAACGTCCTGACTTTC

D gene: TRBD1
CDR3 length: 17
V gene: TRBV5-4
J gene: TRBJ1-2
CDR3 protein: CASSLGPTGGGLYGYTF
CDR3 DNA: TGTGCCAGCAGCTTGGGTCCGACAGGGGGCGGTCTGTATGGCTACACCTTC

D gene: NA
CDR3 length: 11
V gene: TRBV27
J gene: TRBJ2-5
CDR3 protein: CASTNQETQYF
CDR3 DNA: TGTGCCAGCACTAACCAAGAGACCCAGTACTTC

D gene: TRBD1
CDR3 length: 14
V gene: TRBV19
J gene: TRBJ2-1
CDR3 protein: CASSIGTGGNEQFF
CDR3 DNA: TGTGCCAGTAGTATCGGGACAGGGGGCAATGAGCAGTTCTTC

D gene: NA
CDR3 length: 14
V gene: TRBV2
J gene: TRBJ2-1
CDR3 protein: CASSEGLVASEQFF
CDR3 DNA: TGTGCCAGCAGTGAAGGACTAGTTGCTAGTGAGCAGTTCTTC

D gene: NA
CDR3 length: 14
V gene: TRBV27
J gene: TRBJ1-1
CDR3 protein: CASSFKQAETEAFF
CDR3 DNA: TGTGCCAGCAGTTTCAAACAGGCGGAGACTGAAGCTTTCTTT